These 25 T cell receptor beta chains originate from one sample sequenced in a study of blood T cell repertoires in COVID-19. Generated by immunoSEQ multiplex PCR, the TCRdb table keeps only in-frame clones and is missing some. Seen here are 150,000 to 200,000 clones, roughly 79% observed once, and the top ten hold approximately 10%. Sequencing was carried out using peripheral blood. Receptor source: a woman in her thirties or forties with COVID-19, enrolled during active disease.

This clone has more than one count but fewer than ten. The chain uses TRBV7-3 and TRBJ2-1; D not resolved. V was trimmed by 1 base and J by 7 bases, leaving 8 bases between them. Germline CDR1 is SGHTA and CDR2 is FQGTGA. The CDR3 length is 13 residues. Written as DNA, the CDR3 is TGTGCCAGCAGCTTAATCGGGTGGAATGAGCAGTTCTTC. Its protein product is CASSLIGWNEQFF.

V and J are TRBV27 and TRBJ2-2; unclear D gene. Germline-derived CDR1 and CDR2 are MNHEY and SMNVEV (reference sequence). The CDR3 covers 14 residues. Trimming left V 0 bases short and J 2 bases short, with 4 bases between. For the CDR3, the DNA is TGTGCCAGCAGTTTATCGGCCAACACCGGGGAGCTGTTTTTT. It is translated as CASSLSANTGELFF.

The chain joins TRBV7-8 to TRBJ2-3, with 8 nucleotides matching TRBD1. The CDR3 sequence is 15 residues long. J lost 2 bases, V lost 5 bases, and 6 bases had no gene match. Germline CDR1 reads SGHVS; CDR2 reads FQNEAQ. CDR3 residues: CASSMDRVHTDTQYF. The CDR3 DNA follows: TGTGCCAGCAGCATGGACAGGGTCCACACAGATACGCAGTATTTT.

The chain couples TRBV11-2 to TRBJ2-1; weak D call: TRBD1 (6 bases). V gave up 3 bases and J gave up 4 bases, with 13 bases separating them. Germline CDR1 and CDR2: SGHAT and FQNNGV. The CDR3 loop spans 15 amino acids. In DNA, the CDR3 is TGTGCCAGCAGCTTGGGGACAACTCTATACAATGAGCAGTTCTTC. It is translated as CASSLGTTLYNEQFF.

The J gene is TRBJ2-5, the V gene TRBV5-6; D is possibly TRBD2 (5 bases). Germline CDR1 SGHDT, CDR2 YYEEEE. V was pared by 4 bases and J by 6 bases, with 13 bases between. This CDR3 has 13 residues. The DNA of the CDR3 is TGTGCCAGCAGCCCTACGGGGTCAAAGACCCAGTACTTC. It yields the protein CASSPTGSKTQYF. Using reference TRBV5-6 and TRBJ2-5 for the parts outside the CDR3, the full variable domain is DAGVTQSPTHLIKTRGQQVTLRCSPKSGHDTVSWYQQALGQGPQFIFQYYEEEERQRGNFPDRFSGHQFPNYSSELNVNALLLGDSALYLCASSPTGSKTQYFGPGTRLLVL.

In its sample, this clone was seen once. The CDR3 region is CASSQTGSAPYEQYF. DNA for the CDR3: TGTGCCAGCAGTCAGACAGGGAGCGCTCCCTACGAGCAGTACTTC. The chain has TRBV27 and TRBJ2-7; 7 bases align to TRBD1. The V gene's germline CDR1 is MNHEY and CDR2 SMNVEV (reference sequence). V trimming: 5 bases; J trimming: 2 bases; junction bases outside the gene matches: 9. The CDR3 sequence is 15 residues long.

This chain connects TRBV7-9 to TRBJ1-1, with D unresolved. Per the germline V gene, CDR1 is SEHNR and CDR2 is FQNEAQ (reference sequence). Trimming left V 1 base short and J 4 bases short, with 13 bases between. The CDR3 has 15 residues. CDR3 sequence: CASSLGSTGSTEAFF. As DNA, the CDR3 is TGTGCCAGCAGCTTAGGATCGACGGGGTCCACTGAAGCTTTCTTT.

The chain joins TRBV5-6 to TRBJ2-5; TRBD2 agrees at 13 bases. Germline V gene data show CDR1 as SGHDT and CDR2 as YYEEEE. V lost 6 bases, J lost 5 bases, and 7 bases stayed unmatched. There are 15 residues in the CDR3. For the CDR3, the DNA is TGTGCCAGCACCGGGACTAGCGGGATTAGGGAGACCCAGTACTTC. Protein sequence: CASTGTSGIRETQYF.

The CDR3 protein is CASSLGLTGNTEAFF. CDR3 DNA sequence: TGCGCCAGCAGCTTGGGATTAACAGGGAACACTGAAGCTTTCTTT. The J gene is TRBJ1-1, the V gene TRBV5-1, with D possibly TRBD1 on 5 matching bases. V lost 0 bases and J 1 base, leaving 10 bases between the germline ends. The germline V gene encodes CDR1 SGHRS and CDR2 YFSETQ. The CDR3 totals 15 residues.

The J gene is TRBJ2-7, the V gene TRBV28; 8 bases align to TRBD1. This CDR3 is built from 15 residues. With 2 bases clipped from V and 5 bases from J, the junction kept 8 bases outside the gene matches. Germline V CDR1 and CDR2: MDHEN, SYDVKM. The CDR3 reads CASSLRGTGAHEQYF. CDR3 DNA: TGTGCCAGCAGTTTACGTGGGACAGGAGCCCACGAGCAGTACTTC. The whole variable domain, remainder taken from reference TRBV28 and TRBJ2-7, is DVKVTQSSRYLVKRTGEKVFLECVQDMDHENMFWYRQDPGLGLRLIYFSYDVKMKEKGDIPEGYSVSREKKERFSLILESASTNQTSMYLCASSLRGTGAHEQYFGPGTRLTVT.

This clone appeared once. V and J are TRBV29-1 and TRBJ1-2, with 9 bases aligning to TRBD1. V was pared by 6 bases and J by 7 bases, with 9 bases of the junction left unmatched. The germline V gene encodes CDR1 SQVTM and CDR2 ANQGSEA. This CDR3 spans 13 amino acids. CDR3 amino acids: CSVLGQGSGGYTF. The DNA for the CDR3 is TGCAGCGTATTGGGACAGGGTAGCGGTGGCTACACCTTC.

This clone has only a few counts. The rearrangement joins TRBV27 to TRBJ1-3; D not certain. V was shortened by 4 bases and J by 0 bases, with 10 bases between the two germline ends. Germline-derived CDR1 and CDR2 are MNHEY and SMNVEV (reference sequence). CDR3 size: 15 residues. The CDR3 sequence is CASSWSANSGNTIYF. The CDR3 DNA reads TGTGCCAGCAGTTGGTCCGCGAACTCTGGAAACACCATATATTTT.

The chain combines TRBV2 with TRBJ2-7; TRBD2 matches at 7 bases. Germline values: CDR1 SNHLY, CDR2 FYNNEI. V shed 4 bases and J 7 bases; nucleotides not matched to a gene: 10. This CDR3 spans 14 amino acids. The CDR3 here is CASSVQAGSGEQYF. DNA for the CDR3: TGTGCCAGCAGTGTGCAAGCGGGATCCGGAGAGCAGTACTTC. Full variable domain (missing parts from reference TRBV2 and TRBJ2-7): EPEVTQTPSHQVTQMGQEVILRCVPISNHLYFYWYRQILGQKVEFLVSFYNNEISEKSEIFDDQFSVERPDGSNFTLKIRSTKLEDSAMYFCASSVQAGSGEQYFGPGTRLTVT.

For the CDR3, the DNA is TGTGCCAGTAGGGAGGGATATTATGGCTACACCTTC. Translated: CASREGYYGYTF. The V call is TRBV19, the J call TRBJ1-2; D unresolved. This CDR3 is 12 amino acids long. Germline CDR1 is LNHDA and CDR2 is SQIVND (reference sequence). V was clipped by 6 bases and J by 5 bases, with 10 bases between them.

V is TRBV19 and J is TRBJ2-1; a possible D gene is TRBD2 (6 bases). Germline CDR1 LNHDA, CDR2 SQIVND (reference sequence). The CDR3 totals 19 residues. V was trimmed by 0 bases and J by 4 bases, leaving 22 bases between them. CDR3 residues: CASSIDGHRAGSGYNEQFF. CDR3 DNA sequence: TGTGCCAGTAGTATAGACGGGCACCGAGCCGGGAGCGGTTACAATGAGCAGTTCTTC.

The gene calls are TRBV7-2 and TRBJ1-2, with no clear D. Germline CDR1 reads SGHTA; CDR2 reads FQGNSA. The V gene lost 4 bases and the J gene lost 8 bases, with 11 bases spanning the gap. The CDR3 sequence is 12 residues long. CDR3: CASSSYSGGYTF. In nucleotides, the CDR3 is TGTGCCAGCAGCTCCTACTCGGGGGGCTACACCTTC.

J is TRBJ2-3 and V is TRBV7-9, with 7 bases identical to TRBD2. With 3 bases clipped from V and 5 bases from J, the junction kept 5 bases outside the gene matches. In germline, CDR1 is SEHNR, CDR2 FQNEAQ (reference sequence). The CDR3 has 14 amino acids. The CDR3 here is CASSFSGGGDTQYF. The CDR3, as DNA: TGTGCCAGCAGCTTCTCGGGAGGAGGAGATACGCAGTATTTT.

This rearrangement joins TRBV19 to TRBJ1-5, with 7 bases matching TRBD1. The germline gives CDR1 LNHDA, CDR2 SQIVND (reference sequence). J was trimmed by 3 bases and V by 6 bases; bases with no gene match: 8. The length of the CDR3 is 15 residues. Here the CDR3 reads CASRLWGQFNQPQHF. The CDR3 DNA reads as TGTGCCAGTAGACTCTGGGGACAGTTCAATCAGCCCCAGCATTTT.

The chain uses TRBV14 and TRBJ2-7, with 7 bases that match TRBD1. Trimming removed 3 bases from V and 1 base from J; junction bases left unmatched: 3. The CDR3 spans 14 residues. Germline-derived CDR1 and CDR2 are SGHDN and FVKESK. The CDR3 nucleotides read TGTGCCAGCAGCCAGTCGGGACAGTCCTACGAGCAGTACGTC. Amino acid sequence: CASSQSGQSYEQYV.

In DNA form, the CDR3 reads TGCGCCAGCAGCTTACGACTGGGCCAAGAGACCCAGTACTTC. This codes for CASSLRLGQETQYF. The gene calls are TRBV5-1 and TRBJ2-5; D is uncertain. The CDR3 has 14 amino acids. Looked up from germline, CDR1 is SGHRS and CDR2 is YFSETQ. Between the trimmed V and J ends, which lost 2 bases and 1 base, there was a span of 9 bases.

The CDR3 spells CASSHLAQRTDTQYF. As DNA, the CDR3 is TGTGCCAGCAGCCACCTAGCGCAACGCACAGATACGCAGTATTTT. The rearrangement uses TRBV7-8 and TRBJ2-3, with a weak D call TRBD2 (6 bases). Germline CDR1 is SGHVS and CDR2 is FQNEAQ. V lost 5 bases and J lost 1, with 13 bases in between. This CDR3 is built from 15 residues.

This rearrangement joins TRBV28 to TRBJ1-5; possible D gene TRBD1, 6 bases. CDR3 length: 16 residues. The V and J ends lost 2 bases and 0 bases respectively, with 11 bases between them. The germline CDR1 and CDR2 sequences are MDHEN and SYDVKM. CDR3 bases: TGTGCCAGCAGTTTACACCAGGGACATAGCAATCAGCCCCAGCATTTT. Its protein product is CASSLHQGHSNQPQHF.

This clone was counted a single time. This chain links TRBV19 with TRBJ1-6; D is unresolved. The CDR3 covers 16 residues. Germline lookup yields CDR1 LNHDA and CDR2 SQIVND (reference sequence). The V end was cut by 1 base, the J end by 7 bases, with 14 bases between. The CDR3 region has the DNA TGTGCCAGTAGTATAGTTGACATCACCCTGAATTCACCCCTCCACTTT. Its protein is CASSIVDITLNSPLHF.

The J gene is TRBJ2-5, the V gene TRBV19; 7 nucleotides line up with TRBD2. J lost 2 bases, V lost 6 bases, and 9 bases had no gene match. The CDR3 runs 15 residues. Germline V gene lookup returns CDR1 LNHDA and CDR2 SQIVND (reference sequence). Here the CDR3 reads CASRLTSVHQETQYF. CDR3 coding DNA: TGTGCCAGTAGGCTCACTAGCGTACATCAAGAGACCCAGTACTTC.

The V gene is TRBV6-6, the J gene TRBJ2-2; 12 bases map to TRBD2. V shed 7 bases, J shed 9 bases, and the junction held 9 bases outside the gene matches. This CDR3 comprises 15 residues. Germline CDR1 MNHNY, CDR2 SVGAGI (reference sequence). Here the CDR3 DNA reads TGTGCCAGCAATCCCGGACTAGCGGGATACCGGGAGCTGTTTTTT. Translated: CASNPGLAGYRELFF.